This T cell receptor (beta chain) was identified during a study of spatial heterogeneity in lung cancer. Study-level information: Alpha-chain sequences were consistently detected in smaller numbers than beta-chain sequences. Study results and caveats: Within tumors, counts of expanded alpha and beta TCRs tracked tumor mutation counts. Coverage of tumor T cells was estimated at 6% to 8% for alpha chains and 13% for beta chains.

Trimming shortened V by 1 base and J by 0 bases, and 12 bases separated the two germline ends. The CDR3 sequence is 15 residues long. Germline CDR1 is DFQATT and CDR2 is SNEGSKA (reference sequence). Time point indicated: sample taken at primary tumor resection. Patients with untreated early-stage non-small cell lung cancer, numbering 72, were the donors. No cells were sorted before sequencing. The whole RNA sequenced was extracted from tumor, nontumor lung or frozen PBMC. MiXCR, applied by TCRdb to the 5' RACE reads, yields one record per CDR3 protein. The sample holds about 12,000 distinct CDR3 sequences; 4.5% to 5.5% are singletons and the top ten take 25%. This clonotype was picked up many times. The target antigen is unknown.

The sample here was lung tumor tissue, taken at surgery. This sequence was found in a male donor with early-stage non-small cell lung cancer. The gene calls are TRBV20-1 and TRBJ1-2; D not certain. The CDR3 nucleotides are TGCAGTGCTAGAGGTCCGGCACTCACTAACTATGGCTACACCTTC. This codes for CSARGPALTNYGYTF.